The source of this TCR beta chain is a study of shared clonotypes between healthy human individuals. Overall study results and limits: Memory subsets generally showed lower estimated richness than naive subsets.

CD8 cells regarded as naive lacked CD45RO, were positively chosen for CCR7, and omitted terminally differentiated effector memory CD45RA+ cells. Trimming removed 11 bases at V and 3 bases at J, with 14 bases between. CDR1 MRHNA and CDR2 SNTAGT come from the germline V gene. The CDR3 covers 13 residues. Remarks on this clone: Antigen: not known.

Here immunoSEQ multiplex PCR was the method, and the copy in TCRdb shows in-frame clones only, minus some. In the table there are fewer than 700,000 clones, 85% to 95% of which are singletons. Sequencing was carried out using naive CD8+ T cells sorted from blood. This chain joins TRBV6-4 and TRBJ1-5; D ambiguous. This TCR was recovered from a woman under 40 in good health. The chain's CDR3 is CAQHGRFNQPQHF. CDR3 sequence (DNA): TGTGCCCAGCATGGGCGGTTCAATCAGCCCCAGCATTTT.